The text below deals with one T cell receptor beta chain. Its antigen remains unknown. PCR involved 60 Vbeta and 13 Jbeta primers. The assay was immunoSEQ multiplex PCR, and TCRdb's table has in-frame clones only and misses some. Among about 240,000 clones listed, over 80% were seen once. This sample was taken from a study of cytomegalovirus exposure and HLA in healthy donors. The study, taken as a whole, reports: In a later analysis, the majority of CMV-associated beta chains seemingly showed HLA restriction.

Donors were nominally healthy when sampled, though unrecorded immune exposures were likely. The receptor's source is a woman aged 40 to 50 in good health and CMV-seropositive. The sequenced material came from PBMCs.

CDR3 nucleotide sequence: TGTGCCAGCAGTGAAATTACTCCCGGAGTAGATACGCAGTATTTT. The encoded protein is CASSEITPGVDTQYF. This chain connects TRBV25-1 to TRBJ2-3; D remains unclear. Germline V gene sequence: CDR1 MGHDK, CDR2 SYGVNS. CDR3 length: 15 residues. V lost 2 bases, J lost 5 bases, and 14 bases lay in between.